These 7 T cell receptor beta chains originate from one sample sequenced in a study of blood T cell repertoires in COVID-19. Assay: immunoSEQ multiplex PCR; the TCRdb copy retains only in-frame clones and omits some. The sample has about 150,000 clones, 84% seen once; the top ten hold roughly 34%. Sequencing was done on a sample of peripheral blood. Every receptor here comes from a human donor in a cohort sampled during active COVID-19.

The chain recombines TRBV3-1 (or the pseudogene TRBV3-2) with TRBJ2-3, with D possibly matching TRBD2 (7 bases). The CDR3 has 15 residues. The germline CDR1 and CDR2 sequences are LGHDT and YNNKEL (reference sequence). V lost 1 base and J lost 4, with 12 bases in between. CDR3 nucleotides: TGTGCCAGCAGCCAAGTAGGGGGGGGGTCAGATACGCAGTATTTT. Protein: CASSQVGGGSDTQYF.

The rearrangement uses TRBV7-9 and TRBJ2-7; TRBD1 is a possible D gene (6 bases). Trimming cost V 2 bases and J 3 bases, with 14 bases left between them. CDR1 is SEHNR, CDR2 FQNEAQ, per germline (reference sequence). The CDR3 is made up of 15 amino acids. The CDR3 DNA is TGTGCCAGCAGCTTATGGCTGGGCAGGGGCTACGAGCAGTACTTC. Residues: CASSLWLGRGYEQYF.

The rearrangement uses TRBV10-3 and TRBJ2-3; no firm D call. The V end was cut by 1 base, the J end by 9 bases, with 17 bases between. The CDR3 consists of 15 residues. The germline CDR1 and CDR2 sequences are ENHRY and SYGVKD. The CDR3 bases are TGTGCCATCAGTGAGTTAAACCCCCCAGGTGAAACGCAGTATTTT. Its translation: CAISELNPPGETQYF.

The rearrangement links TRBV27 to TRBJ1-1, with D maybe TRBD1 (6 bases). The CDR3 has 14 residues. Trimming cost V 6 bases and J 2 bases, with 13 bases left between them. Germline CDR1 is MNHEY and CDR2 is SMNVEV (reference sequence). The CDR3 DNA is TGTGCCAGCAGCTTCACAGGGTATAACACTGAAGCTTTCTTT. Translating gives CASSFTGYNTEAFF.

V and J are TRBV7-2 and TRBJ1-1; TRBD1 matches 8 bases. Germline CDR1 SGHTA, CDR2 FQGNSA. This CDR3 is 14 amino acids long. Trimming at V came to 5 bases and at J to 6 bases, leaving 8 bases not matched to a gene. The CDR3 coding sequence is TGTGCCAGCAGCCCTCAGGGGGCCGGTGCTGAAGCTTTCTTT. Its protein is CASSPQGAGAEAFF.

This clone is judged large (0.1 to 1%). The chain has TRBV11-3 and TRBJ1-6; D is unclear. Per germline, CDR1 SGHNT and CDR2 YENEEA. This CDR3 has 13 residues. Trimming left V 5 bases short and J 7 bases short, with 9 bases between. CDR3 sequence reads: CASSDRGNSPLHF. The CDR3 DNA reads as TGTGCCAGCAGCGATCGAGGCAATTCACCCCTCCACTTT. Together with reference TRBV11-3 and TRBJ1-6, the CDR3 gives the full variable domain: EAGVVQSPRYKIIEKKQPVAFWCNPISGHNTLYWYLQNLGQGPELLIRYENEEAVDDSQLPKDRFSAERLKGVDSTLKIQPAELGDSAVYLCASSDRGNSPLHFGNGTRLTVT.

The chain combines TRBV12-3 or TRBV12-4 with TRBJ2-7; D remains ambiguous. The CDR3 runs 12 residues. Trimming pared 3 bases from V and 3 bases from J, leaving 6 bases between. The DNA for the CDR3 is TGTGCCAGCAGTTTTGCAGGCTACGAGCAGTACTTC. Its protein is CASSFAGYEQYF.